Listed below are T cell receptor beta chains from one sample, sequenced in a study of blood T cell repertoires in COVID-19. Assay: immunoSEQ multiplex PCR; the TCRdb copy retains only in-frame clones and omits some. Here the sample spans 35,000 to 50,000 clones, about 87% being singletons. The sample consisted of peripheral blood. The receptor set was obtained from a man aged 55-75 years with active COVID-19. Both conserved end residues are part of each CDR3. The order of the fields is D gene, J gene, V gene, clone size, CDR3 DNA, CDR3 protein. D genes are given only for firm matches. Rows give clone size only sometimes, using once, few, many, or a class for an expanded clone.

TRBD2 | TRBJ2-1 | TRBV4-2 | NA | TGTGCCAGCACCCCCGGACTAGCGAACAATGAGCAGTTCTTC | CASTPGLANNEQFF
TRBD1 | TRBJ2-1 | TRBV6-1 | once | TGTGCCAGCAGTGAAGCGGCTGGACAGGGTTCGAATGAGCAGTTCTTC | CASSEAAGQGSNEQFF
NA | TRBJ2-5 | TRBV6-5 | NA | TGTGCCAGCAGCGAAGAGACCCAGTACTTC | CASSEETQYF
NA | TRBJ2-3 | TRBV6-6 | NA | TGTGCCACCGCATCGGAGGGCCTAACAGATACGCAGTATTTT | CATASEGLTDTQYF
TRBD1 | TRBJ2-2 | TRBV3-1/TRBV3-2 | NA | TGTGCCAGCAGCTTCGGGACAGGGGGCACCGGGGAGCTGTTTTTT | CASSFGTGGTGELFF
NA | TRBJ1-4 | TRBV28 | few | TGTGCCAGCAGTTTCCCCAGGGGAAGTGGCGAAAAACTGTTTTTT | CASSFPRGSGEKLFF
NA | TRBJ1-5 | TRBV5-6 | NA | TGTGCCAGCAGCTTGGGTTGGGTCAGAGGGCAGCCCCAGCATTTT | CASSLGWVRGQPQHF
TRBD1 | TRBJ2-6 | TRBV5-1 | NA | TGCGCCAGCAGCCTTACAGGGGCTGGGGCCAACGTCCTGACTTTC | CASSLTGAGANVLTF
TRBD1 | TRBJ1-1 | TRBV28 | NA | TGTGCCAGCAGTTCCCCGGGACAGGCCACTGAAGCTTTCTTT | CASSSPGQATEAFF
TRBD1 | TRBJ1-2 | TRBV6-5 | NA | TGTGCCAGCAGTTACTCGGTGGCGGGACAGGGCGATGGCTACACCTTC | CASSYSVAGQGDGYTF
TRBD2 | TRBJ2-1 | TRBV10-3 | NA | TGTGCCATCACCTACAGCGGGGTCTACAATGAGCAGTTCTTC | CAITYSGVYNEQFF
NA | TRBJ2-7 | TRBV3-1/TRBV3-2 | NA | TGTGCCAGCAGCCGAGACTTCTACGAGCAGTACTTC | CASSRDFYEQYF
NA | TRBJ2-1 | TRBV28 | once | TGTGCCAGCAGGCTTGGGGCTTGGAGTCTTAATGAGCAGTTCTTC | CASRLGAWSLNEQFF
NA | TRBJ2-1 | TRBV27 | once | TGTGCCAGCAGTTTACATACAGATTACAATGAGCAGTTCTTC | CASSLHTDYNEQFF
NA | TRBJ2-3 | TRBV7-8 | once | TGTGCCAGCAGCTTAGGGAGTTCCACAGATACGCAGTATTTT | CASSLGSSTDTQYF
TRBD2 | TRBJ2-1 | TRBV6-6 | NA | TGTGCCAGTGGAGATAGCGGGGGGGCCCGTGAGCAGTTCTTC | CASGDSGGAREQFF
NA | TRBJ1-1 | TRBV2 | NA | TGTGCCAGCAGCATCACAGGGTCGGGAGGGACTGAAGCTTTCTTT | CASSITGSGGTEAFF
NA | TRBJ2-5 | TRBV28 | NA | TGTGCCAGCAGTTTTATTGTTTCGGGGGTGCAGACCCAGTACTTC | CASSFIVSGVQTQYF
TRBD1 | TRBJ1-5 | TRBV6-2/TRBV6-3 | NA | TGTGCCAGCAGTTTAACAGGGGGCGGGAAGCCCCAGCATTTT | CASSLTGGGKPQHF
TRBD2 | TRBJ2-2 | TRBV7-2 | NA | TGTGCCAGCAGCCTCGGACTAGTCTCCGGGGAGCTGTTTTTT | CASSLGLVSGELFF
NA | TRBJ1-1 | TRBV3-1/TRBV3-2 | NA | TGTGCCAGCAGCCAAACGGGAGGGTCTTTCTTT | CASSQTGGSFF
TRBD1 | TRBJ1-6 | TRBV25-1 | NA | TGTGCCAGCAGTCCGGGACAGGGTAAAAATTCACCCCTCCACTTT | CASSPGQGKNSPLHF
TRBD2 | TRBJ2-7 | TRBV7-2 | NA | TGTGCCAGCAGAAGACTAGCGGGTAATACGGGCGAGCAGTACTTC | CASRRLAGNTGEQYF
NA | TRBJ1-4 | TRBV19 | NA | TGTGCCAGTAGTGCGGGAGAAAGACTGTTTTTT | CASSAGERLFF
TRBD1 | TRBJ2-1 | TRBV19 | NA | TGTGCCAGTAGTATCGGGACAGTTAGAATGGCTGAGCAGTTCTTC | CASSIGTVRMAEQFF
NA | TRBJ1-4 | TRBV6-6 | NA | TGTGCCAGCAGTTACTATCCGGGAACTAATGAAAAACTGTTTTTT | CASSYYPGTNEKLFF
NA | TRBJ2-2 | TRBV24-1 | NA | TGTGCCACCAGTGATTTCCATAGAGGTACCGGGGAGCTGTTTTTT | CATSDFHRGTGELFF
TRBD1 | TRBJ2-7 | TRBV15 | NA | TGTGCCACCAGCAGCCGACAGGGGGCACGGGTTTTTTACTTC | CATSSRQGARVFYF
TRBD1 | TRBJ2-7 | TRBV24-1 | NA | TGTGCCACCAGTGGATGGACAGGACCCGAGCAGTACTTC | CATSGWTGPEQYF
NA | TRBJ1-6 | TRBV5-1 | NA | TGCGCCAGCAGCCTTGGTGAGAATTCACCCCTCCACTTT | CASSLGENSPLHF
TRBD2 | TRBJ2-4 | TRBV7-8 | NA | TGTGCCAGCAGCTTGGAGGGACCTAGCGGTGATGCCAAAAACATTCAGTACTTC | CASSLEGPSGDAKNIQYF
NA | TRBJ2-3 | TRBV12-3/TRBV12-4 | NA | TGTGCCAGCAGTTTACGTGATACGCAGTATTTT | CASSLRDTQYF
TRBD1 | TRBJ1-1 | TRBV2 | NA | TGTGCCAGCAGTGATGGACAGGCGAACACTGAAGCTTTCTTT | CASSDGQANTEAFF
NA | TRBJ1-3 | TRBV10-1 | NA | TGCGCCAGCAGGCGAACCAACTCTGGAAACACCATATATTTT | CASRRTNSGNTIYF
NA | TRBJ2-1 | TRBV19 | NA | TGTGCCAGTAGTATATCAACGGTCCATGAGCAGTTCTTC | CASSISTVHEQFF
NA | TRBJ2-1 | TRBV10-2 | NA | TGCGCCAGCAGGACCAGCGGTAGCTCCTACAATGAGCAGTTCTTC | CASRTSGSSYNEQFF
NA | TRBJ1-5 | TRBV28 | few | TGTGCCAGCACCTTAGGGGGTGATAGGCAGCCCCAGCATTTT | CASTLGGDRQPQHF
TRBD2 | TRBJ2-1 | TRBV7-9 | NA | TGTGCCAGCAGCCCAGCGGGACTAGCGGGCAATGAGCAGTTCTTC | CASSPAGLAGNEQFF
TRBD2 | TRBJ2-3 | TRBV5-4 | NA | TGTGCCAGCAGGCGTAGCGGGGGGACATCAGATACGCAGTATTTT | CASRRSGGTSDTQYF
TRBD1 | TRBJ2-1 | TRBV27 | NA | TGTGCCAGCAGCCCGGCAGGGACAGGGTATGAGTTCTTC | CASSPAGTGYEFF
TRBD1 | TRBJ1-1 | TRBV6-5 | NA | TGTGCCAGCAGTCGACAGGGGGGGGTGAACACTGAAGCTTTCTTT | CASSRQGGVNTEAFF
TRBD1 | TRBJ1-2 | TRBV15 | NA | TGTGCCACCAGCCTTCGGGACAGGCGGGATATTGGCTACACCTTC | CATSLRDRRDIGYTF
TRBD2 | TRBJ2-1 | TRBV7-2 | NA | TGTGCCAGCAGCCGGGGGACTAGATTCGATGAGCAGTTCTTC | CASSRGTRFDEQFF
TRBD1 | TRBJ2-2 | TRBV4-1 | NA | TGCGCCAGCAGTTGGACAGGGGAATCCGGGGAGCTGTTTTTT | CASSWTGESGELFF